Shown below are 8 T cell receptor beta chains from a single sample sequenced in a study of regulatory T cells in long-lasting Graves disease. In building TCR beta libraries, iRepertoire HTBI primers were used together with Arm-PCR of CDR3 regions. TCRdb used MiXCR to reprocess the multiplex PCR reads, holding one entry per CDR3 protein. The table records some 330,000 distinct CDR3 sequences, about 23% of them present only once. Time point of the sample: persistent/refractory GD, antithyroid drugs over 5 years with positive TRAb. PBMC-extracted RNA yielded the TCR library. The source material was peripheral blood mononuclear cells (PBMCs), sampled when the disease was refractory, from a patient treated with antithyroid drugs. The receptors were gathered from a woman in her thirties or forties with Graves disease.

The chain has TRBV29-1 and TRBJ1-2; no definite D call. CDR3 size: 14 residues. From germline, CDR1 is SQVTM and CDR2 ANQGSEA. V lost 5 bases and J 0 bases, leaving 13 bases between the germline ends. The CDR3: CSVPDQPSNYGYTF. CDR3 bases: TGCAGCGTTCCGGATCAACCATCTAACTATGGCTACACCTTC.

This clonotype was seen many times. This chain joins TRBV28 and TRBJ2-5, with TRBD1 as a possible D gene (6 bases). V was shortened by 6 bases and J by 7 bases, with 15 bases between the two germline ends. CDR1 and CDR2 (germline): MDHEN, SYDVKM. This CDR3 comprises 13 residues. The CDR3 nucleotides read TGTGCCAGCAGCCCAGACAGGCCTCGGACCCAGTACTTC. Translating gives CASSPDRPRTQYF.

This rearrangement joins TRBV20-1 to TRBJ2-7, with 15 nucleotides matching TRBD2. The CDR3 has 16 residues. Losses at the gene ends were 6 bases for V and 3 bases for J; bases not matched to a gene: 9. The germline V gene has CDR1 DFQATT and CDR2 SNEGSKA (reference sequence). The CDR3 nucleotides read TGCAGTGCCAGGGGACTAGCGGGAGGAAAAGACTACGAGCAGTACTTC. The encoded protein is CSARGLAGGKDYEQYF.

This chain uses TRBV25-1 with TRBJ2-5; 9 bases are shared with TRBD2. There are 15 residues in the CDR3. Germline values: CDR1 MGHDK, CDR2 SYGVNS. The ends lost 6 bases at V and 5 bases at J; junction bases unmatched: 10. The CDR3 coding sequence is TGTGCCAGCAGGGAGGGGCTAGCGGGAAACGAGACCCAGTACTTC. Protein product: CASREGLAGNETQYF.

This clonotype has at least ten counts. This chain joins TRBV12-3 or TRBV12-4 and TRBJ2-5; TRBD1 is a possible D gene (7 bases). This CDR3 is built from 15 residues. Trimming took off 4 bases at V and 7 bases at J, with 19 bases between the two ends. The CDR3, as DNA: TGTGCCAGCAGTTCCCGCGGGACAGCCGGTGGGACCCAGTACTTC. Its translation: CASSSRGTAGGTQYF.

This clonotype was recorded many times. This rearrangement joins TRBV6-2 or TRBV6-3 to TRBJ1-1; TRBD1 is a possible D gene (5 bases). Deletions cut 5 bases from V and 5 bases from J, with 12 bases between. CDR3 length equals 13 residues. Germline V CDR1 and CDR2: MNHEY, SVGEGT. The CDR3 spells CASSKRGGTEAFF. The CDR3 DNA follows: TGTGCCAGCAGTAAGCGGGGGGGAACTGAAGCTTTCTTT.

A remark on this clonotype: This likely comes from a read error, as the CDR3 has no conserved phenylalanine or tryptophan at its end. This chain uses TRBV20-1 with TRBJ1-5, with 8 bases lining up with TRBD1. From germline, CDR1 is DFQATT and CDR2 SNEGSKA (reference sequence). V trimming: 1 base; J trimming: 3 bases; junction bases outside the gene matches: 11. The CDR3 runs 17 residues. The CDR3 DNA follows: TGCAGTGCTAGAGTAGTAGCCGGGACAGGAGACAATCAGCCCCAGCATGTT. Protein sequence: CSARVVAGTGDNQPQHV.

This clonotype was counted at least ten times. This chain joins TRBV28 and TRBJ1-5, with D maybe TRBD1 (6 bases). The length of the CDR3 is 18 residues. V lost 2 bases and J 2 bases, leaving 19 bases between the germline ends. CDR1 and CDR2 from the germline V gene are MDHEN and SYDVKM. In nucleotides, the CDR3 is TGTGCCAGCAGTTTAATCGGGGGCGCGGGGGGGGGCAATCAGCCCCAGCATTTT. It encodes CASSLIGGAGGGNQPQHF.